This T cell receptor beta chain derives from a study of post-analysis software for immune sequencing data. Study-level points and caveats: Higher frequency in patients than in controls was seen for roughly five TRBV segments, with TRBV5-6, TRBV5-1 and TRBV20-1 among them. Analysis by F measure revealed that same-batch samples clustered strongly together. Multiple sclerosis patients showed significantly lower normalized Chao1 diversity than controls did.

With regard to this clonotype: The antigen is unknown.

Unique molecular identifiers tagged the TCR beta cDNA libraries. Starting from roughly 1 to 10 million T cells, the study yielded hundreds of thousands of cDNA molecules. One entry per CDR3 protein results from TCRdb running MiXCR on the PCR reads. The table shows around 160,000 distinct CDR3 sequences, with roughly 35% occurring only once. The CDR3 is 14 amino acids. Germline-derived CDR1 and CDR2 are SNHLY and FYNNEI. Trimming took off 6 bases at V and 8 bases at J, with 19 bases between the two ends. The TCR was taken from a girl between 10 and 17 years old with multiple sclerosis. Sample: blood, taken after autologous hematopoietic stem cell transplantation. The chain recombines TRBV2 with TRBJ1-2; D might be TRBD1 (6 bases). The CDR3 DNA follows: TGTGCCAGCAGGGAAAACGGACAGAAAGACGGCTACACCTTC. Protein: CASRENGQKDGYTF.